This TCR beta chain was sequenced during a study of blood T cells in healthy people across ages. About the study: Roughly one uniquely barcoded beta molecule per two T cells was captured.

Study-wide results and caveats: Percentage of naive T cells showed a strong correlation with TCR beta diversity.

Then a second PCR, running roughly 6 to 11 cycles, was carried out with a sample-barcoded 5' primer and a J-beta primer mix. TCRdb recomputed calls from the 5' RACE reads with MiXCR, one row per CDR3 protein. The sample contains under 750,000 distinct CDR3 sequences, around 48% of which appear only once. A word on this clonotype: Its antigen is still unknown.

Germline V gene data show CDR1 as LNHNV and CDR2 as YYDKDF (reference sequence). J was trimmed by 4 bases and V by 0 bases; bases with no gene match: 5. The CDR3 totals 16 residues. The chain employs TRBV15 and TRBJ2-3; 9 bases fit TRBD2. Sequences were obtained from blood. The origin of this receptor is a man of 80 years or more in good health. The CDR3 loop is CATSRDLAGSADTQYF. The CDR3 DNA follows: TGTGCCACCAGCAGAGATCTAGCGGGATCCGCAGATACGCAGTATTTT. The full variable domain, rest sourced from reference TRBV15 and TRBJ2-3, is DAMVIQNPRYQVTQFGKPVTLSCSQTLNHNVMYWYQQKSSQAPKLLFHYYDKDFNNEADTPDNFQSRRPNTSFCFLDIRSPGLGDTAMYLCATSRDLAGSADTQYFGPGTRLTVL.